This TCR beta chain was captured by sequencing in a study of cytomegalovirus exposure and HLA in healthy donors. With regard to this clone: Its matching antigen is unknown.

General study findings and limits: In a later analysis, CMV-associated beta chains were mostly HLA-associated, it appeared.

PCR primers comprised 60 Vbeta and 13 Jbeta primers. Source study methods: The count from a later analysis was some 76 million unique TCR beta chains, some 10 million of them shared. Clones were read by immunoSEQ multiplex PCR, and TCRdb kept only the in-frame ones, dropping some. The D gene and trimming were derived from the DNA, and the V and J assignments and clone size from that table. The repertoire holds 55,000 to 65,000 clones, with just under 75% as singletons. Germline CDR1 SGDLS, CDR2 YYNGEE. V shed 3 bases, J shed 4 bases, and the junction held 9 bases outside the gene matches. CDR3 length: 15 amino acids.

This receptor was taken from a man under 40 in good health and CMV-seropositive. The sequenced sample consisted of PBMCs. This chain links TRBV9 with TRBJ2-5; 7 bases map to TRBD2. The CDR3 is CASSATGGLIETQYF. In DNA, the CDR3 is TGTGCCAGCAGCGCAACGGGGGGTTTGATAGAGACCCAGTACTTC.